Each of the 20 T cell receptor beta chains below was sequenced from the same sample in a study of T cells after yellow fever vaccination. TCRdb called the 5' RACE reads again in MiXCR, with one record for every CDR3 protein. Of just under 600,000 distinct CDR3 sequences in the sample, 13% are singletons; the top ten hold over 12%. Here the sequenced sample was PBMCs, taken on the day of the yellow fever booster vaccination. The receptors derive from a man younger than 45 who received the YFV17D yellow fever vaccine.

This clonotype was counted a few times. The rearrangement joins TRBV6-2 or TRBV6-3 to TRBJ2-1, with a tentative D call TRBD2 (6 bases). This CDR3 is 13 amino acids long. Trimming removed 2 bases at V and 9 bases at J, with 11 bases between. Germline-derived CDR1 and CDR2 are MNHEY and SVGEGT. CDR3 DNA: TGTGCCAGCAGTTACCCACTCGGGGGTGAGCAGTTCTTC. Its protein is CASSYPLGGEQFF.

The CDR3 reads CASGYNLGEQYF. In nucleotides, the CDR3 is TGTGCCAGCGGCTACAATCTGGGCGAGCAGTACTTC. V is TRBV12-3 or TRBV12-4 and J is TRBJ2-7; D unclear. This CDR3 is built from 12 residues. With 8 bases removed from V and 6 bases from J, the gap between germline ends came to 14 bases.

V and J are TRBV4-3 and TRBJ2-1; D possibly corresponds to TRBD2 (6 bases). The CDR3 is 18 amino acids. Germline V gene data show CDR1 as LGHNA and CDR2 as YSLEER. V was cut by 0 bases and J by 5 bases, with 20 bases left in between. The CDR3 DNA follows: TGCGCCAGCAGCCAAGATCTTTCCCCGACTAGTGCCCACAATGAGCAGTTCTTC. Translated, it gives CASSQDLSPTSAHNEQFF.

In its sample, this clonotype was seen a few times. J is TRBJ1-6 and V is TRBV4-2; D is uncertain. Germline lookup yields CDR1 LGHNA and CDR2 YNFKEQ. The ends were cut back, 0 bases at V and 7 bases at J, with 13 bases in the middle. The CDR3 contains 16 residues. CDR3 residues: CASSQEGTGRNSPLHF. Here the CDR3 DNA reads TGTGCCAGCAGCCAAGAGGGTACGGGAAGAAATTCACCCCTCCACTTT.

The V and J genes are TRBV20-1 and TRBJ2-7, with D uncertain. The CDR3 is 12 residues long. The V gene's germline CDR1 is DFQATT and CDR2 SNEGSKA (reference sequence). With 0 bases removed from V and 4 bases from J, the gap between germline ends came to 7 bases. The CDR3 bases are TGCAGTGCTAGAGACGTTACTTACGAGCAGTACTTC. This sequence encodes CSARDVTYEQYF.

This clonotype was seen a few times. This sequence joins TRBV14 and TRBJ2-7; possibly TRBD2 for D (5 bases). Germline V gene sequence: CDR1 SGHDN, CDR2 FVKESK. This CDR3 has 15 residues. Trimming shortened V by 0 bases and J by 12 bases, and 21 bases separated the two germline ends. The CDR3 bases are TGTGCCAGCAGCCAAGATGCGGTACAAGGGCAGCGGTGGTACTTC. This gives the protein CASSQDAVQGQRWYF.

The table lists this clonotype with many counts. This rearrangement joins TRBV5-1 to TRBJ2-1; D perhaps matches TRBD1 (5 bases). Per germline, CDR1 SGHRS and CDR2 YFSETQ. This CDR3 region has 14 residues. V was trimmed by 0 bases and J by 6 bases, leaving 10 bases between them. As DNA, the CDR3 is TGCGCCAGCAGCTTGGTTCAGGGTAGCAATGAGCAGTTCTTC. Its translation: CASSLVQGSNEQFF.

This clonotype was counted a few times. V gene TRBV20-1 combines with J gene TRBJ2-7; 7 bases fit TRBD2. The trim removed 1 base at V and 1 base at J, leaving 7 bases unmatched. The CDR3 sequence is 15 residues long. Per the germline V gene, CDR1 is DFQATT and CDR2 is SNEGSKA (reference sequence). CDR3 region: CSARGTDGGSYEQYF. The CDR3 nucleotides are TGCAGTGCTAGAGGCACAGACGGGGGGTCCTACGAGCAGTACTTC.

A word on this clonotype: A much larger clonotype is one base distant, so this may be a read error. V is TRBV13 and J is TRBJ2-3; 12 bases align to TRBD1. The CDR3 totals 15 residues. The trim removed 3 bases at V and 4 bases at J, leaving 2 bases unmatched. CDR1 is PRHDT, CDR2 FYEKMQ, per germline (reference sequence). As DNA, the CDR3 is TGTGCCAGCAGCTTCGGGACAGGGGGCGCAGATACGCAGTATTTT. Its protein product is CASSFGTGGADTQYF.

V gene TRBV7-6 combines with J gene TRBJ2-3, with TRBD1 matching 7 bases. Germline CDR1 and CDR2: SGHVS and FNYEAQ. CDR3 length equals 18 residues. Trimming took 4 bases from V and 4 from J; bases not matched to a gene: 17. The CDR3 spells CASSWPPQGRIPADTQYF. For the CDR3, the DNA is TGTGCCAGCAGCTGGCCACCACAGGGGCGCATCCCGGCAGATACGCAGTATTTT.

This clonotype appeared once. One junction end does not reproduce the germline sequence, and a read error may be involved. The V gene is TRBV27, the J gene TRBJ2-5; 14 bases match TRBD2. The CDR3 runs to 16 residues. Germline assignment: CDR1 MNHEY and CDR2 SMNVEV (reference sequence). The CDR3 spells CTSSFGLAGGKETQYF. CDR3 nucleotide sequence: TGTACCAGCAGTTTCGGACTAGCGGGGGGAAAAGAGACCCAGTACTTC.

V is TRBV20-1 and J is TRBJ1-1; 7 positions match TRBD1. CDR1 is DFQATT and CDR2 is SNEGSKA in the germline V gene (reference sequence). CDR3 length: 13 residues. After removal of 2 bases from V and 2 bases from J, the junction contained 2 bases not matched to a gene. The CDR3, as DNA: TGCAGTGCTAGATACAGGGGTAACACTGAAGCTTTCTTT. Protein sequence: CSARYRGNTEAFF.

The gene calls are TRBV28 and TRBJ2-7; no clear D. The CDR3 covers 14 residues. V shed 2 bases and J shed 3 bases, with 11 bases lying between them. Germline lookup yields CDR1 MDHEN and CDR2 SYDVKM. CDR3 sequence: CASSLSFRIYEQYF. The DNA for the CDR3 is TGTGCCAGCAGTTTAAGCTTTCGGATCTACGAGCAGTACTTC.

The V and J genes are TRBV28 and TRBJ2-7; D tentatively reads TRBD1 or TRBD2 (5 bases each). Germline V gene sequence: CDR1 MDHEN, CDR2 SYDVKM. V lost 7 bases to trimming and J lost 1 base, with 20 bases between them. The CDR3 spans 16 residues. DNA for the CDR3: TGTGCCAGCACTCCGGGTGGGACCCGAGGTTCCTACGAGCAGTACTTC. Translating gives CASTPGGTRGSYEQYF.

The CDR3 DNA reads TGTGCCAGCAGCCACGGGCCCCTCGACAGGAGCACAGATACGCAGTATTTT. This sequence encodes CASSHGPLDRSTDTQYF. The chain combines TRBV3-1 with TRBJ2-3, with D maybe TRBD1 (6 bases). This CDR3 region has 17 residues. Trimming stripped 3 bases from V and 0 bases from J, with 16 bases between. The germline gives CDR1 LGHDT, CDR2 YNNKEL (reference sequence).

J is TRBJ2-4 and V is TRBV19; 7 nucleotides line up with TRBD1. With 5 bases clipped from V and 4 bases from J, the junction kept 14 bases outside the gene matches. Looked up from germline, CDR1 is LNHDA and CDR2 is SQIVND (reference sequence). This CDR3 spans 17 amino acids. CDR3 protein: CASSFPTGLRQKNIQYF. CDR3 DNA: TGTGCCAGTAGTTTCCCGACAGGGCTACGCCAGAAAAACATTCAGTACTTC.

The V and J genes are TRBV12-3 or TRBV12-4 and TRBJ2-1, with TRBD2 matching 13 bases. The CDR3 length is 16 residues. V was pared by 6 bases and J by 2 bases, with 4 bases of the junction left unmatched. CDR3 region: CASSEGTSGTYNEQFF. As DNA, the CDR3 is TGTGCCAGCAGCGAAGGGACTAGCGGGACCTACAATGAGCAGTTCTTC.

The J gene is TRBJ1-4, the V gene TRBV29-1; 7 bases map to TRBD1. Germline CDR1 reads SQVTM; CDR2 reads ANQGSEA. V shed 2 bases, J shed 6 bases, and the junction held 3 bases outside the gene matches. The CDR3 is made up of 13 amino acids. The CDR3: CSVERGTDEKLFF. CDR3 DNA sequence: TGCAGCGTTGAAAGGGGGACAGATGAAAAACTGTTTTTT.

This clonotype was seen only a few times. The V and J genes are TRBV20-1 and TRBJ2-4, with 8 bases lining up with TRBD2. The CDR3 has 15 amino acids. J lost 9 bases, V lost 1 base, and 11 bases had no gene match. From germline, CDR1 is DFQATT and CDR2 SNEGSKA (reference sequence). The CDR3 DNA sequence: TGCAGTGCTAGAGTGCCGGGGGGGACCTCGGGCATTCAGTACTTC. Protein: CSARVPGGTSGIQYF.

The chain is built from TRBV7-2 and TRBJ1-2, with a weak D call TRBD1 (6 bases). Trimming shortened V by 7 bases and J by 2 bases, and 11 bases separated the two germline ends. In germline, CDR1 is SGHTA, CDR2 FQGNSA. The CDR3 sequence is 13 residues long. The CDR3 sequence is CASTKDRNYGYTF. The CDR3 DNA reads as TGTGCCAGCACCAAAGACAGGAACTATGGCTACACCTTC.